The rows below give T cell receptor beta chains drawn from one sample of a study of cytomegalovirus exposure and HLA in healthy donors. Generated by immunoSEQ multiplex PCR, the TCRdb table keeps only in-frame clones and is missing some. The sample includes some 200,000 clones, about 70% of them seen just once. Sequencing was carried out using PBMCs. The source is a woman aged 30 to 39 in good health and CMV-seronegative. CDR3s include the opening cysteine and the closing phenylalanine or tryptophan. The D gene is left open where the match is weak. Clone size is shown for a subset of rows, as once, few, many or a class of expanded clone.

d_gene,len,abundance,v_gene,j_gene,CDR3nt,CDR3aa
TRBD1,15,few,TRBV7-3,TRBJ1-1,TGTGCCAGCAGCTTATCGACAGGGATGAACACTGAAGCTTTCTTT,CASSLSTGMNTEAFF
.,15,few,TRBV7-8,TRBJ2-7,TGTGCCAGCAGCGAGTTGGGACGGAGGGTACGCGAGCAGTACTTC,CASSELGRRVREQYF
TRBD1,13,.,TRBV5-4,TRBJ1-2,TGTGCCAGCAGCCTACAGGGGGCGCGAGGCTACACCTTC,CASSLQGARGYTF
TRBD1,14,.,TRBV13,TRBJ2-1,TGTGCCAGCAGCACCGGGACAGGGTACAATGAGCAGTTCTTC,CASSTGTGYNEQFF
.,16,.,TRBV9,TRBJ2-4,TGTGCCAGCAGCCCCTATAACACAGGGTCCAAAAACATTCAGTACTTC,CASSPYNTGSKNIQYF
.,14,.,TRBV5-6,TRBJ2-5,TGTGCCAGCAGCAGGACAGCTGGTCGGGAGACCCAGTACTTC,CASSRTAGRETQYF
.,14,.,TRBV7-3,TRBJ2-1,TGTGCCAGCAGCTTAAGTAGCAGAGAAAATGAGCAGTTCTTC,CASSLSSRENEQFF
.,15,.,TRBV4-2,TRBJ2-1,TGTGCCAGCAGCCAAGGTTCGGGAGCGTACAATGAGCAGTTCTTC,CASSQGSGAYNEQFF
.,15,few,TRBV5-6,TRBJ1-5,TGTGCCAGCAGCTCGGGGCCAGGGGAGTATCAGCCCCAGCATTTT,CASSSGPGEYQPQHF
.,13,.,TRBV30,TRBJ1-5,TGTGCCTGGAGTTCACAGTTCAATCAGCCCCAGCATTTT,CAWSSQFNQPQHF
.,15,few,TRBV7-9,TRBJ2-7,TGTGCCAGCAGCTTATGGACAGACAGTAACTACGAGCAGTACTTC,CASSLWTDSNYEQYF
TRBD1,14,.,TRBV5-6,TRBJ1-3,TGTGCCAGCAGCCTTACAGGGGCTGGAAACACCATATATTTT,CASSLTGAGNTIYF
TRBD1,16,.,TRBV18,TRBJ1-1,TGTGCCAGCTCACTCTCGGGACAGCCCACGAACACTGAAGCTTTCTTT,CASSLSGQPTNTEAFF
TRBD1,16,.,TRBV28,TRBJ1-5,TGTGCCAGCAGTAGGACAGGGGGTAGGAGCAATCAGCCCCAGCATTTT,CASSRTGGRSNQPQHF
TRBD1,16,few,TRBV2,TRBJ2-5,TGTGCCAGCAGTGACCTGTGGGGTGACAGGGGAGAGACCCAGTACTTC,CASSDLWGDRGETQYF
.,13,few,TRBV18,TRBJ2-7,TGTGCCAGCTCACCCCGGACAGCAAGCGAGCAGTACTTC,CASSPRTASEQYF
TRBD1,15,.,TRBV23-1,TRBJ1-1,TGCGCCAGCAGCCCACCGGGACAGGGGAACACTGAAGCTTTCTTT,CASSPPGQGNTEAFF
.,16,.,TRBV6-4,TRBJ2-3,TGTGCCAGCAGCGAATTTTATGCAAGGGAGACAGATACGCAGTATTTT,CASSEFYARETDTQYF
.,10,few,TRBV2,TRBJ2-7,TGTGCCAGCAGTGATGTCAGACAGTACTTC,CASSDVRQYF
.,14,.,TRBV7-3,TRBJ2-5,TGTGCCAGCAGCTTAATTGGGGGCATAGAGACCCAGTACTTC,CASSLIGGIETQYF
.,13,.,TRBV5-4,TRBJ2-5,TGTGCCAGCAGCTTGGCCACCGGAGAGACCCAGTACTTC,CASSLATGETQYF
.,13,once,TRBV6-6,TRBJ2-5,TGTGCCAGCAGTTATCGAACAGGAGAGACCCAGTACTTC,CASSYRTGETQYF
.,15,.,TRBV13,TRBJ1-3,TGTGCCAGCAGCTTAGAAGGGACTTCGGGAAACACCATATATTTT,CASSLEGTSGNTIYF
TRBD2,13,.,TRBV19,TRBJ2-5,TGTGCCAGTAAAGTTGCGGGAGCAGAGACCCAGTACTTC,CASKVAGAETQYF
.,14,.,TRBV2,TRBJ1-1,TGTGCCAGCAGGGGACTCGGAGAGAACACTGAAGCTTTCTTT,CASRGLGENTEAFF
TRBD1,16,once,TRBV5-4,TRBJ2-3,TGTGCCAGCAGCAATTCCGGGACAGGGTTAAGAAATACGCAGTATTTT,CASSNSGTGLRNTQYF
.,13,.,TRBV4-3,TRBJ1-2,TGCGCCAGCAGCCAAGATCTTGGGCAGAGCTACACCTTC,CASSQDLGQSYTF
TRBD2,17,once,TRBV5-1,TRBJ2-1,TGCGCCAGCAGCTTGATCCCAGGCGGGAGCCCGTCGAATGAGCAGTTCTTC,CASSLIPGGSPSNEQFF
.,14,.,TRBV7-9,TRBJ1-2,TGTGCCAGCAGCTTAGCCACAGGGAACTATGGCTACACCTTC,CASSLATGNYGYTF
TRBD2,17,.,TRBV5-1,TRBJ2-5,TGCGCCAGCAGCTTGAACCTAGCGGGGGGGCCGGGGGAGACCCAGTACTTC,CASSLNLAGGPGETQYF
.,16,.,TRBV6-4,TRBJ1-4,TGTGCCAGCAGTGAAGGGGATTGGGGTTCGGAGGAAAAACTGTTTTTT,CASSEGDWGSEEKLFF
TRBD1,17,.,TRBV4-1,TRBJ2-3,TGCGCCAGCAGCCAAGATTCGACAGGGAGTCTCACAGATACGCAGTATTTT,CASSQDSTGSLTDTQYF
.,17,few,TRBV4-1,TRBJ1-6,TGCGCCAGCAGCCAGGTAGACATGGGTTTCAGTAATTCACCCCTCCACTTT,CASSQVDMGFSNSPLHF
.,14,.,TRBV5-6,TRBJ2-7,TGTGCCAGCAGCTTGGGTGGGCAATCCTACGAGCAGTACTTC,CASSLGGQSYEQYF
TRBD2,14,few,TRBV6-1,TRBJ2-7,TGTGCCAGCAGTGACCCCGCGGGAGGGAAAAAGCAGTACTTC,CASSDPAGGKKQYF
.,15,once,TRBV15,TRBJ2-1,TGTGCCACCAGCAGAGATTTCGCGGGTGGGAATGAGCAGTTCTTC,CATSRDFAGGNEQFF
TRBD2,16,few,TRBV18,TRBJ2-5,TGTGCCAGCTCACTTCTCGGGGGGGCCATGGCGGAGACCCAGTACTTC,CASSLLGGAMAETQYF
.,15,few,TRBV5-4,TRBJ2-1,TGTGCCAGCAGCCCCCGGGTTAGCGGATACAATGAGCAGTTCTTC,CASSPRVSGYNEQFF
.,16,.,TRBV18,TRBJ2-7,TGTGCCAGCTCACTGTACACGGGAGCCGAAGTCTACGAGCAGTACTTC,CASSLYTGAEVYEQYF
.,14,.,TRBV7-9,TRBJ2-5,TGTGCCAGCAGCTCGCGAAAGGGGTATGAGACCCAGTACTTC,CASSSRKGYETQYF
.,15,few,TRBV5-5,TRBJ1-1,TGTGCCAGCAGCTTAGTAGTGAGAATGAACACTGAAGCTTTCTTT,CASSLVVRMNTEAFF
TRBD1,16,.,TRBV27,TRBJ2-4,TGTGCCAGCAGTCAAAGGACAGGGTTGACCAAAAACATTCAGTACTTC,CASSQRTGLTKNIQYF
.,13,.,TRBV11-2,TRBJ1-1,TGTGCCAGCAGCCAGGGACAGAACACTGAAGCTTTCTTT,CASSQGQNTEAFF
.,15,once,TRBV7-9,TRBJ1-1,TGTGCCAGCATCCTCGTCCTAAGCGGGTTTTCTGAAGCTTTCTTT,CASILVLSGFSEAFF
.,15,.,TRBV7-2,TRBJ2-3,TGTGCCAGCAGCTTAGAAAACAGGGTTATCGATACGCAGTATTTT,CASSLENRVIDTQYF
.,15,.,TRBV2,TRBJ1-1,TGTGCCAGCAGTGAAGCGTTAGTCATGAACACTGAAGCTTTCTTT,CASSEALVMNTEAFF
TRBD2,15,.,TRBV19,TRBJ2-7,TGTGCCAGTAGTATTGGGACTAGTGGCGTCTACGAGCAGTACTTC,CASSIGTSGVYEQYF
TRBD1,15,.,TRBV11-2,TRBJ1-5,TGTGCCAGCAGCTTAGGACAGGGGTTACATCAGCCCCAGCATTTT,CASSLGQGLHQPQHF
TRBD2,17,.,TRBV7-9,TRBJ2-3,TGTGCCAGCAGCTTGCGTCGGGAGGGATTGAGCACAGATACGCAGTATTTT,CASSLRREGLSTDTQYF
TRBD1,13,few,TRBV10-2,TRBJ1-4,TGCGCCAGCAACGACAGGGGGCGGGAAAAACTGTTTTTT,CASNDRGREKLFF
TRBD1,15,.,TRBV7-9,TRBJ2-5,TGTGCCAGCAGCTTGAGTCAGGGGGAAGTAGAGACCCAGTACTTC,CASSLSQGEVETQYF
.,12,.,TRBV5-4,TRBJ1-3,TGTGCCAGCAGCACATCCGGAAACACCATATATTTT,CASSTSGNTIYF
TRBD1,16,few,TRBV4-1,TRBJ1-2,TGCGCCAGCAGCCAGGGGACAGAATATTCGGGATATGGCTACACCTTC,CASSQGTEYSGYGYTF
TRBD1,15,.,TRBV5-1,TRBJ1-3,TGCGCCAGCAGCTTGGTACAGGGGGCCCGAAACACCATATATTTT,CASSLVQGARNTIYF
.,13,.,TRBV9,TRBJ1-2,TGTGCCAGTAGCGGTACAGGGATGGATGGCTACACCTTC,CASSGTGMDGYTF
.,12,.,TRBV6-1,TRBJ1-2,TGTGCCAGCATGCCAGGGAACTATGGCTACACCTTC,CASMPGNYGYTF
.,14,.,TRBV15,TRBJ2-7,TGTGCCACCAGCAGAGGGGGCAGGGGAGAATTGCAGTACTTC,CATSRGGRGELQYF
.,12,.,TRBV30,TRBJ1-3,TGTGCCTCCAGGGCGAACGGAAACACCATATATTTT,CASRANGNTIYF
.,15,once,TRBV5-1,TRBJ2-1,TGCGCCAGCAGCCCGGCGGGTTGGGGTTACAATAAGCAGTTCTTC,CASSPAGWGYNKQFF